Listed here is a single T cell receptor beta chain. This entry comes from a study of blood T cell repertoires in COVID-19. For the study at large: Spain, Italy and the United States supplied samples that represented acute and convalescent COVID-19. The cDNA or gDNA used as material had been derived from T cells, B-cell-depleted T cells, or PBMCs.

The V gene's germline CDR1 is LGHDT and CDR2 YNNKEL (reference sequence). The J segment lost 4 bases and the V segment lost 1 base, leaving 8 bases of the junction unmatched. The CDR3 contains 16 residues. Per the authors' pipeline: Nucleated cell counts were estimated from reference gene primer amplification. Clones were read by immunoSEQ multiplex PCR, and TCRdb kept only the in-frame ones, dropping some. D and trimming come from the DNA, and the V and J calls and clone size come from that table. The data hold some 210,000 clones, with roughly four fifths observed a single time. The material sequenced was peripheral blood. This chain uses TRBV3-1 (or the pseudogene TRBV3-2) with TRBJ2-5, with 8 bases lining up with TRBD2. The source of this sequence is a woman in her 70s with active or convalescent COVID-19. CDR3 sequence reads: CASSQVAGRVRETQYF. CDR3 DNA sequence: TGTGCCAGCAGCCAAGTCGCCGGGAGGGTTCGAGAGACCCAGTACTTC.